The source of this T cell receptor (beta chain) is a study of cytomegalovirus exposure and HLA in healthy donors. Study context: Sequencing of about 200 million T cells in an earlier analysis found around 120 million unique TCR beta sequences.

The study, taken as a whole, reports: It was only CMV serostatus that was available as immune exposure information.

The V gene lost 7 bases and the J gene lost 0 bases, with 9 bases spanning the gap. Germline CDR1 SQVTM, CDR2 ANQGSEA. The CDR3 contains 12 residues. A word on this clone: Its antigen is not known.

The PCR contained 60 Vbeta and 13 Jbeta primers. Clones were read by immunoSEQ multiplex PCR, and TCRdb kept only the in-frame ones, dropping some. Among under 200,000 clones listed, approximately 75% were seen once. At sampling all donors were nominally healthy, likely with unrecorded immune exposures. Sequenced: PBMCs. The clonotype originates from a girl between 10 and 17 years old in good health and CMV-seronegative. The genes are TRBV29-1 and TRBJ2-5; perhaps TRBD2 as D (5 bases). The CDR3 reads CSAEGNQETQYF. As DNA, the CDR3 is TGCAGCGCTGAGGGCAACCAAGAGACCCAGTACTTC.